The 15 T cell receptor beta chains given below trace back to one sample, sequenced in a study of blood T cell repertoires in COVID-19 (TCRdb year 2020). Libraries were built with the immunoSEQ multiplex PCR assay. TCRdb mirrors the immuneACCESS table, restricted to in-frame sequences. Some clones are absent from its copies; in checked studies, under half trace to an unresolved V gene, and the reason for the others is unknown. The sample profile shows about 87,000 clones; around 81% of them were found once. The top ten clonotypes cover 2% to 2.5% of the sample. Sequences were obtained from peripheral blood. The receptors shown here come from a woman between 70 and 85 years old with acute or convalescent COVID-19.

V and J are TRBV18 and TRBJ2-1; 8 bases fit TRBD1. The germline CDR1 and CDR2 sequences are KGHSH and LQKENI. The V segment lost 5 bases and the J segment 7 bases; nucleotides outside the gene matches: 7. The CDR3 runs to 14 residues. CDR3 DNA: TGTGCCAGCTCAAGAGACAGGGGTGGGAATGAGCAGTTCTTC. Translation: CASSRDRGGNEQFF.

Turning to this clone: Distinct nucleotide sequences in the sample also encode this CDR3. The V gene is TRBV7-9, the J gene TRBJ1-1, with 7 bases identical to TRBD1. The germline CDR1 and CDR2 sequences are SEHNR and FQNEAQ (reference sequence). The CDR3 runs to 14 residues. With 5 bases clipped from V and 3 bases from J, the junction kept 6 bases outside the gene matches. CDR3 region: CASSPRQGDTEAFF. CDR3 in DNA: TGTGCCAGCAGCCCACGACAGGGCGACACTGAAGCTTTCTTT.

Concerning this clone itself: Other DNA sequences in this specimen translate into the identical CDR3. The CDR3 DNA is TGCGCCAGCAGTGAATCAGGGTCGACCTACAATGAGCAGTTCTTC. Amino acid sequence: CASSESGSTYNEQFF. V usage is TRBV10-1 and J usage is TRBJ2-1; the D gene is possibly TRBD1 (5 bases). Germline-derived CDR1 and CDR2 are WNHNN and SYGVQD (reference sequence). The CDR3 extends over 15 amino acids. The germline V and J ends were trimmed by 3 bases and 2 bases, with 11 bases remaining between them.

In DNA form, the CDR3 reads TGTGCCAGTAGTACGACTAGCGGCTCCTACAATGAGCAGTTCTTC. Protein sequence: CASSTTSGSYNEQFF. This chain uses TRBV19 with TRBJ2-1; 9 bases agree with TRBD2. J lost 0 bases, V lost 4 bases, and 1 base had no gene match. The germline CDR1 and CDR2 sequences are LNHDA and SQIVND (reference sequence). The CDR3 sequence is 15 residues long.

The chain recombines TRBV19 with TRBJ1-2; 7 bases are a match to TRBD1. CDR1 and CDR2 from the germline V gene are LNHDA and SQIVND (reference sequence). J was trimmed by 6 bases and V by 7 bases; bases with no gene match: 11. The CDR3 consists of 14 residues. In DNA form, the CDR3 reads TGTGCCAGTATTCCGACAGGGAGCTTGAATGGCTACACCTTC. It yields the protein CASIPTGSLNGYTF.

The chain is built from TRBV9 and TRBJ1-1, with 7 bases matching TRBD1. The CDR3 totals 15 residues. V lost 2 bases, J lost 3 bases, and 7 bases stayed unmatched. CDR1 and CDR2 (germline): SGDLS, YYNGEE. The CDR3 region has the DNA TGTGCCAGCAGCGTGGGAGACAGGGTTGACACTGAAGCTTTCTTT. Encoded protein: CASSVGDRVDTEAFF. Looking up the rest from reference TRBV9 and TRBJ1-1 gives the full variable domain: DSGVTQTPKHLITATGQRVTLRCSPRSGDLSVYWYQQSLDQGLQFLIQYYNGEERAKGNILERFSAQQFPDLHSELNLSSLELGDSALYFCASSVGDRVDTEAFFGQGTRLTVV.

The chain has TRBV19 and TRBJ2-3; possible D gene TRBD1, 6 bases. With 3 bases removed from V and 6 bases from J, the gap between germline ends came to 13 bases. Per the germline V gene, CDR1 is LNHDA and CDR2 is SQIVND (reference sequence). The CDR3 is made up of 14 amino acids. In nucleotides, the CDR3 is TGTGCCAGTAGTATCGTCCAGGGGCCTGATACGCAGTATTTT. It translates to CASSIVQGPDTQYF.

This chain links TRBV5-1 with TRBJ2-2, with 11 bases that match TRBD2. There are 18 residues in the CDR3. CDR1 is SGHRS and CDR2 is YFSETQ in the germline V gene. V lost 0 bases and J lost 1; bases outside the gene matches: 5. The chain's CDR3 is CASSLEASGGLNTGELFF. For the CDR3, the DNA is TGCGCCAGCAGCTTGGAGGCTAGCGGGGGGCTGAACACCGGGGAGCTGTTTTTT.

The rearrangement joins TRBV6-5 to TRBJ1-4; 8 bases are a match to TRBD1. This CDR3 has 15 amino acids. The germline CDR1 and CDR2 sequences are MNHEY and SVGAGI. J lost 8 bases, V lost 4 bases, and 9 bases had no gene match. The CDR3 DNA follows: TGTGCCAGCAGTTTCGTCCAGGGGGCTGGAGAAAAACTGTTTTTT. As protein: CASSFVQGAGEKLFF.

The chain uses TRBV24-1 and TRBJ2-5, with D maybe TRBD1 (6 bases). The ends were cut back, 5 bases at V and 5 bases at J, with 14 bases in the middle. Germline V gene sequence: CDR1 KGHDR, CDR2 SFDVKD. The CDR3 is 14 residues long. This chain's CDR3 is CATSGPGAVETQYF. In DNA form, the CDR3 reads TGTGCCACCAGTGGACCAGGGGCCGTCGAGACCCAGTACTTC.

V gene TRBV19 combines with J gene TRBJ1-3, with D possibly TRBD1 on 6 matching bases. CDR1 LNHDA and CDR2 SQIVND come from the germline V gene (reference sequence). The V gene lost 5 bases and the J gene lost 0 bases, with 11 bases spanning the gap. This CDR3 has 15 amino acids. The CDR3 reads CASSPDSNSGNTIYF. CDR3 bases: TGTGCCAGTAGTCCGGACAGCAACTCTGGAAACACCATATATTTT.

This chain links TRBV6-5 with TRBJ1-1; TRBD1 might be the D (5 bases). The CDR3 has 15 residues. Trimming removed 2 bases at V and 1 base at J, with 11 bases between. CDR1 and CDR2 from the germline V gene are MNHEY and SVGAGI. The CDR3 loop reads CASSYGGARNTEAFF. CDR3 coding DNA: TGTGCCAGCAGTTACGGAGGGGCTAGGAACACTGAAGCTTTCTTT.

This rearrangement joins TRBV19 to TRBJ1-2; 10 bases map to TRBD1. This CDR3 region has 14 residues. The germline CDR1 and CDR2 sequences are LNHDA and SQIVND (reference sequence). V was pared by 5 bases and J by 6 bases, with 6 bases of the junction left unmatched. The CDR3 here is CASSSTGTGDGYTF. DNA for the CDR3: TGTGCCAGTAGTTCTACCGGGACAGGGGATGGCTACACCTTC.

The chain couples TRBV18 to TRBJ2-7, with 9 bases aligning to TRBD2. Germline CDR1 KGHSH, CDR2 LQKENI. V trimming: 3 bases; J trimming: 6 bases; junction bases outside the gene matches: 6. CDR3 length: 14 amino acids. CDR3 coding DNA: TGTGCCAGCTCACCCGGAGGCGGGGGGGGCGAGCAGTACTTC. Its translation: CASSPGGGGGEQYF.

This clone was detected once. V and J are TRBV12-5 and TRBJ1-5, with TRBD1 identical over 9 bases. Germline lookup yields CDR1 LGHNT and CDR2 FRNRAP. This CDR3 contains 14 residues. Trimming at V came to 7 bases and at J to 9 bases, leaving 10 bases not matched to a gene. CDR3 sequence reads: CASAPGGQGLPQHF. The CDR3 DNA follows: TGTGCTAGTGCCCCAGGGGGACAGGGCTTGCCCCAGCATTTT.